Each of the 3 T cell receptor beta chains below was sequenced from the same sample in a study of blood T cell repertoires in COVID-19. The protocol was immunoSEQ multiplex PCR, while the TCRdb copy is restricted to in-frame clones and leaves out a portion. The table has approximately 44,000 clones, approximately 90% seen once. Sequenced: peripheral blood. The receptors were gathered from a human donor in a cohort sampled during active COVID-19.

The J gene is TRBJ1-2, the V gene TRBV19, with 7 positions matching TRBD1. This CDR3 contains 16 residues. Germline V CDR1 and CDR2: LNHDA, SQIVND (reference sequence). Trimming cost V 4 bases and J 3 bases; bases outside gene matches: 11. CDR3 sequence (DNA): TGTGCCAGTAGTACCTCCGGACAGGTTTCTTACTATGGCTACACCTTC. Its protein product is CASSTSGQVSYYGYTF. The variable domain in full, with the rest retrieved from reference TRBV19 and TRBJ1-2, is DGGITQSPKYLFRKEGQNVTLSCEQNLNHDAMYWYRQDPGQGLRLIYYSQIVNDFQKGDIAEGYSVSREKKESFPLTVTSAQKNPTAFYLCASSTSGQVSYYGYTFGSGTRLTVV.

The chain has TRBV28 and TRBJ2-1; maybe TRBD2 (5 bases). Looked up from germline, CDR1 is MDHEN and CDR2 is SYDVKM. The CDR3 length is 12 residues. Trimming stripped 7 bases from V and 7 bases from J, with 11 bases between. CDR3 sequence (DNA): TGTGCCAGCACTCTACCGGGGAATGAGCAGTTCTTC. Its translation: CASTLPGNEQFF.

The rearrangement uses TRBV18 and TRBJ2-3; 11 nucleotides match TRBD2. From germline, CDR1 is KGHSH and CDR2 LQKENI. CDR3 size: 16 residues. J gave up 2 bases and V 3 bases, and 4 bases lay outside the gene matches. The CDR3 sequence: CASSPPGLAVTDTQYF. The DNA of the CDR3 is TGTGCCAGCTCACCCCCGGGACTAGCGGTCACAGATACGCAGTATTTT.